The TCR beta chain under discussion was sequenced for a study of T-cell memory formation after mild COVID-19. At the level of the study: There were largely donor-specific TCR clusters.

This clonotype appeared a few times. No antigen is known for it. The study, taken as a whole, reports: A second wave expanding day 15 to 37 was CD4+-biased; contracting clones were balanced. SARS-CoV-2 specificity was not confirmed for second-wave clones peaking on day 37.

V shed 6 bases and J shed 0 bases, with 15 bases lying between them. The CDR3 sequence is 15 residues long. The germline CDR1 and CDR2 sequences are GTSNPN and SVGIG (reference sequence). The authors produced TCR alpha and TCR beta cDNA libraries with sample barcodes and UMIs by 5'RACE using constant-segment primers. One entry per CDR3 protein, called by TCRdb with MiXCR from the 5' RACE reads. The sample includes 110,000 to 150,000 distinct CDR3 sequences, around 15% of them seen just once. The sequence derives from an adult woman who had mild COVID-19 (a few samples of this study predate the infection). Cell type and time point are not known. This chain joins TRBV30 and TRBJ2-1; possibly TRBD2 for D (5 bases). The sequencing sample was made of PBMCs or a T cell subset sorted from them (not recorded which). In nucleotides, the CDR3 is TGTGCCTGTGGACGCGACGCGGGCTCCTACAATGAGCAGTTCTTC. This encodes CACGRDAGSYNEQFF.